This T cell receptor (beta chain) was sequenced in a study of response to subunit inactivated influenza vaccine. Via MiXCR, TCRdb re-called the RT-PCR reads, giving one row per CDR3 protein. The sample lists 500,000 to 750,000 distinct CDR3 sequences; about 14% were seen once. This clonotype was detected only a few times. Its antigen is not known. Findings and caveats of the study: That few new T cells are recruited by each seasonal influenza vaccination was the authors' suggestion.

Sequences were derived from PBMCs from blood, sampled 11 to 12 days after vaccination. The TCR originated in a man in his fifties who received an inactivated influenza vaccine.

The CDR3 DNA reads as TGTGCCAGCAGTTCCTCGGGGGGGAACTACGAGCAGTACTTC. It encodes CASSSSGGNYEQYF. The gene calls are TRBV12-3 or TRBV12-4 and TRBJ2-7; 8 bases match TRBD2. The length of the CDR3 is 14 residues. J lost 3 bases, V lost 4 bases, and 5 bases had no gene match.